The 7 T cell receptor beta chains below come from one sample, sequenced in a study of blood T cell repertoires in COVID-19. TCRdb keeps only in-frame clones here, not all; method: immunoSEQ multiplex PCR. The repertoire holds 130,000 to 150,000 clones, with 75% to 85% as singletons. Sequencing was done on a sample of peripheral blood. Receptors originate from a woman in her seventies with COVID-19, enrolled during active disease.

The chain recombines TRBV5-1 with TRBJ2-3, with D perhaps matching TRBD1 (6 bases). Germline V gene sequence: CDR1 SGHRS, CDR2 YFSETQ. V was trimmed by 0 bases and J by 5 bases, leaving 13 bases between them. CDR3 length: 15 amino acids. The CDR3: CASSLAAQGIDTQYF. DNA of the CDR3: TGCGCCAGCAGCTTGGCGGCCCAGGGGATAGATACGCAGTATTTT.

This sequence joins TRBV5-6 and TRBJ1-6, with D possibly TRBD1 on 5 matching bases. This CDR3 spans 17 amino acids. The germline V gene encodes CDR1 SGHDT and CDR2 YYEEEE. The V end lost 1 base, the J end lost 3 bases, and 14 bases lay between the germline ends. The chain's CDR3 is CASSLLSGRDYNSPLHF. The CDR3 DNA sequence: TGTGCCAGCAGCTTGCTCTCAGGGAGGGACTATAATTCACCCCTCCACTTT.

V usage is TRBV27 and J usage is TRBJ2-7, with 9 bases lining up with TRBD1. V gave up 5 bases and J gave up 6 bases; unmatched junction bases: 5. This CDR3 region has 13 residues. Germline V CDR1 and CDR2: MNHEY, SMNVEV (reference sequence). In DNA form, the CDR3 reads TGTGCCAGCAGTCCCCGGACAGGGGCCGAGCAGTACTTC. Translation gives CASSPRTGAEQYF.

This clone was picked up one time. The chain uses TRBV7-2 and TRBJ2-2; D call uncertain. The V end was cut by 5 bases, the J end by 6 bases, with 10 bases between. Germline V CDR1 and CDR2: SGHTA, FQGNSA. This CDR3 spans 13 amino acids. CDR3 sequence reads: CASSPFEAGELFF. The CDR3 nucleotides read TGTGCCAGCAGCCCGTTTGAGGCCGGGGAGCTGTTTTTT.

The rearrangement links TRBV9 to TRBJ1-5; 8 positions match TRBD1. Germline V lookup: CDR1 SGDLS, CDR2 YYNGEE. J lost 6 bases, V lost 3 bases, and 5 bases had no gene match. There are 14 residues in the CDR3. The CDR3 nucleotides read TGTGCCAGCAGCGGGGGACAGGAACGTCAGCCCCAGCATTTT. Protein sequence: CASSGGQERQPQHF.

As to this clone: Other DNA sequences in this sample translate to the same CDR3. J is TRBJ2-3 and V is TRBV6-5, with D perhaps matching TRBD2 (6 bases). Germline V CDR1 and CDR2: MNHEY, SVGAGI. V shed 6 bases and J shed 6 bases, with 10 bases lying between them. This CDR3 has 12 amino acids. CDR3: CASSPGRDTQYF. CDR3 coding DNA: TGTGCCAGCAGCCCAGGGAGGGATACGCAGTATTTT.

The chain couples TRBV3-1 (or the pseudogene TRBV3-2) to TRBJ1-5; 10 bases are a match to TRBD1. The CDR3 is 14 amino acids. The ends lost 5 bases at V and 7 bases at J; junction bases unmatched: 5. Germline CDR1 is LGHDT and CDR2 is YNNKEL (reference sequence). CDR3 DNA sequence: TGTGCCAGCAGCACGACAGGGGGCGGGCAGCCCCAGCATTTT. Residues: CASSTTGGGQPQHF.